This T cell receptor beta chain was sequenced in a study of post-analysis software for immune sequencing data. General study points: TRBV segments more frequent in patients than in controls numbered five and included TRBV5-6, TRBV5-1 and TRBV20-1.

Unique molecular identifiers were present in the TCR beta cDNA libraries. The source material, roughly 0.9 to 11 million T cells, gave rise to roughly 0.5 million cDNA molecules. MiXCR, applied by TCRdb to the PCR reads, yields one record per CDR3 protein. The sample yields hundreds of thousands of distinct CDR3 sequences, approximately 30% seen once. The CDR3 spans 14 residues. Unmatched junction bases numbered 5, after V lost 1 base and J lost 8 bases. Germline V gene lookup returns CDR1 DFQATT and CDR2 SNEGSKA (reference sequence). About this clonotype: The antigen is undetermined.

Sequencing was performed on blood. This receptor was taken from a girl aged 5 to 17 with multiple sclerosis. The V and J genes are TRBV20-1 and TRBJ2-4; 10 bases match TRBD1. CDR3 sequence: CSARVSGTGDIQYF. The CDR3 coding sequence is TGCAGTGCTAGAGTAAGCGGGACAGGGGACATTCAGTACTTC.